This TCR beta chain was profiled in a study of cytomegalovirus exposure and HLA in healthy donors. The PCR used 60 Vbeta and 13 Jbeta primers. Assay: immunoSEQ multiplex PCR; the TCRdb copy retains only in-frame clones and omits some. The sample contains about 140,000 clones, roughly 65% of which appear only once. Germline V lookup: CDR1 MGHRA, CDR2 YSYEKL. Trimming pared 4 bases from V and 7 bases from J, leaving 11 bases between. This CDR3 comprises 14 residues. Study findings and constraints: Later work found most CMV-associated TCR beta chains apparently HLA-restricted. In a later analysis, a genetic analysis reported fewer productive-TCR N-insertions in an Asian-associated ancestry cluster than the cohort average.

Points on this clone: What it binds is unknown. Distinct nucleotide sequences in the sample also encode this CDR3.

Material: PBMCs. This receptor was obtained from a woman in her thirties in good health and CMV-seronegative. The V call is TRBV4-1, the J call TRBJ1-6; D might be TRBD1 (6 bases). CDR3 residues: CASSLQDSNSPLHF. DNA for the CDR3: TGCGCCAGCAGCCTGCAGGACAGCAATTCACCCCTCCACTTT.